A selection of T cell receptor beta chains follows, all from one sample in a study of control samples from healthy donors and cancer patients. Using immunoSEQ multiplex PCR, the repertoire was profiled, and TCRdb retains in-frame clones only, with some absent. Altogether 180,000 or so clones are present, about nine tenths being singletons, with the ten largest covering around 1.5%. Sequenced sample: blood. The receptors were gathered from a woman in her twenties or thirties in good health. CDR3s leave out the opening cysteine and the closing phenylalanine or tryptophan.

V gene: TRBV2; CDR3 protein: ASSPRTGNTGELF
V gene: TRBV7-9; CDR3 protein: ASSLGYGAEAF
V gene: TRBV11-2; CDR3 protein: ASSLGGWDRGGRFEAF
V gene: TRBV27; CDR3 protein: ASSLGDRAETQY
V gene: TRBV6-6; CDR3 protein: ASSSRENTEAF
V gene: TRBV19; CDR3 protein: ASSPRDRGLRTEAF
V gene: TRBV5-4; CDR3 protein: ASSLYRDGDYGYT
V gene: TRBV27; CDR3 protein: ASSLGDRANYGYT
V gene: TRBV2; CDR3 protein: ASSEVREDEQY
V gene: TRBV15; CDR3 protein: ATSREPTGGNTIY
V gene: TRBV28; CDR3 protein: ASSLRQAKNIQY
V gene: TRBV19; CDR3 protein: ASSVDRVGYQPQH
V gene: TRBV4-1; CDR3 protein: ASSRPSGQVNTEAF
V gene: TRBV25-1; CDR3 protein: ASSEVNYGYT